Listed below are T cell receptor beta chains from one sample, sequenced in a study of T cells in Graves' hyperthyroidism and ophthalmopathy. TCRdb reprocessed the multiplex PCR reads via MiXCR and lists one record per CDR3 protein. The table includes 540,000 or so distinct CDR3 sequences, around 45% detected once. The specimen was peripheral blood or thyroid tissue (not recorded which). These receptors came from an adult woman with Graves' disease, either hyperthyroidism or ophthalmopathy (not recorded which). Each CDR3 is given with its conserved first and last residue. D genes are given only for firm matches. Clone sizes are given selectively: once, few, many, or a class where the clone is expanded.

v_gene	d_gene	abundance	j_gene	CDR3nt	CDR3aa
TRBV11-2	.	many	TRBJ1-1	TGTGCCAGCAGCTTAGGCGGCATTAGAACTGAAGCTTTCTTT	CASSLGGIRTEAFF
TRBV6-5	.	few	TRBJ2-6	TGTGCCACCTTGGTCACCGGGACCCCCTCATCTTCTGGGGCCAACGTCCTGACTTTC	CATLVTGTPSSSGANVLTF
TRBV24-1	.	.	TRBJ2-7	TGTGCCACCAGTGACGGGGGGACAGAAGGCGAGCAGTACTTC	CATSDGGTEGEQYF
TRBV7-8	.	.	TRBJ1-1	TGTGCCAGCAGCCACCGCGGGAAAGCTTTCTTT	CASSHRGKAFF
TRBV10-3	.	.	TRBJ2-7	TGTGCCATCAGTGAGTCGACTCGGACAAGTTACGAGCAGTACTTC	CAISESTRTSYEQYF
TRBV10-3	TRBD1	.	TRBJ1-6	TGTGCCATCAGTCCGGGACAGGGAGGGAATTCACCCCTCCACTTT	CAISPGQGGNSPLHF
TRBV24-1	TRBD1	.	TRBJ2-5	TGTGCCACCAGTGATTTGCAACAGGGGTTGGAGACCCAGTACTTC	CATSDLQQGLETQYF
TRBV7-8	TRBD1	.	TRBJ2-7	TGTGCCAGCAGCCTTTGGACAGGCAACTACGAGCAGTACTTC	CASSLWTGNYEQYF
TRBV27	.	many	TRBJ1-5	TGTGCCAGCAGTTTTATGAGGGGCAATCAGCCCCAGCATTTT	CASSFMRGNQPQHF
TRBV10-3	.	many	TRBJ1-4	TGTGCCATCAGCTCTCGGGGTCCAAATGAAAAACTGTTTTTT	CAISSRGPNEKLFF
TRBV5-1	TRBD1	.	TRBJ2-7	TGCGCCAGCAAAGAAACAGGGGGCGCGCAGTACTTC	CASKETGGAQYF
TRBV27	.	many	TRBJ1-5	TGTGCCAGCAGTTTAGACAGAACTAATCAGCCCCAGCATTTT	CASSLDRTNQPQHF
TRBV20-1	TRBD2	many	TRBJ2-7	TGCAGTGCTAGAGATCCCTTAACTAGCGTAATCTACGAGCAGTACTTC	CSARDPLTSVIYEQYF
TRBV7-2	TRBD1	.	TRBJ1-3	TGTGCCAGCATCCTATCCGGGACAGGGATCCTTGGAAACACCATATATTTT	CASILSGTGILGNTIYF
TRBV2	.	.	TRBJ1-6	TGTGCCAGCAGTGACAGGGGCAAGAGTTCACCCCTCCACTTT	CASSDRGKSSPLHF